This T cell receptor (beta chain) appears in the sequencing data of a study of CD8 T cells in Susac syndrome. Between the trimmed V and J ends, which lost 6 bases and 2 bases, there was a span of 18 bases. The CDR3 contains 16 residues. CDR1 PRHDT and CDR2 FYEKMQ come from the germline V gene (reference sequence). The RNA input was about 0.5 to 1 ug, and it was reverse transcribed with random hexamers. One entry per CDR3 protein, called by TCRdb with MiXCR from the immunoSEQ multiplex PCR reads. The repertoire has over 80,000 distinct CDR3 sequences, around 94% of them found once; the top ten carry approximately 0.9%.

This TCR came from a human donor with Susac syndrome. The material sequenced was CD8+ T cells from PBMCs. The rearrangement joins TRBV13 to TRBJ2-3, with D perhaps matching TRBD2 (5 bases). The CDR3 loop is CASSPDVTGITDTQYF. The CDR3 nucleotides are TGTGCCAGCAGTCCAGACGTGACGGGGATCACAGATACGCAGTATTTT.